Only a few counts were recorded for the clone carrying this T cell receptor beta chain. Its antigen is as yet unknown. The CDR3 length is 14 residues. The germline gives CDR1 DFQATT, CDR2 SNEGSKA (reference sequence). V shed 6 bases and J 3 bases; nucleotides not matched to a gene: 7. This entry belongs to a study of CD8 T cells in ankylosing spondylitis. Regarding the study as a whole: Disease-linked clones bore a CD8+ phenotype, appearing relatively rarely in peripheral blood.

TCRdb re-called the 5' RACE reads with MiXCR, one entry per CDR3 protein. The profile shows fewer than 350,000 distinct CDR3 sequences, about 9.9% of them singletons. This sequence was found in a female donor with ankylosing spondylitis or in good health (not recorded which). The sample was blood, either unsorted or a sorted T cell fraction (not recorded which). The chain combines TRBV20-1 with TRBJ2-3; 9 bases are a match to TRBD1. CDR3 sequence: CSANRGRRTDTQYF. Here the CDR3 DNA reads TGCAGTGCCAACAGGGGGCGCAGGACAGATACGCAGTATTTT.